A selection of T cell receptor beta chains follows, all from one sample in a study of T cell changes during pregnancy in multiple sclerosis. Repertoires were generated with immunoSEQ multiplex PCR, while TCRdb's copy carries only in-frame clones and drops some. The sample carries 50,000 to 70,000 clones, 91% recorded once. This specimen consisted of peripheral blood, obtained in the third trimester of pregnancy. The receptors derive from a female donor in good health, enrolled as a control in a pregnancy study. CDR3s include the opening cysteine and the closing phenylalanine or tryptophan. D genes are given only for firm matches. Clone size is given for some rows only: seen once, a few or many times, or a class if the clone is expanded.

v_call	cdr3_length	clone_size	j_call	d_call	cdr3_aa	cdr3_nt
TRBV1	15	.	TRBJ2-3	.	CTSTDSGRHPDTQYF	TGCACCAGCACCGATAGCGGGAGGCATCCAGATACGCAGTATTTT
TRBV18	17	once	TRBJ2-3	TRBD2	CASSPGLAGGRPDTQYF	TGTGCCAGCTCACCAGGCCTAGCGGGGGGCCGTCCAGATACGCAGTATTTT
TRBV29-1	16	.	TRBJ2-2	TRBD1	CSVWVWGQGATGELFF	TGCAGCGTTTGGGTCTGGGGACAGGGGGCTACCGGGGAGCTGTTTTTT
TRBV29-1	13	once	TRBJ1-2	TRBD1	CSVDGGQGDGYTF	TGCAGCGTTGATGGGGGACAGGGAGATGGCTACACCTTC
TRBV7-9	14	.	TRBJ1-1	.	CASSLIVEDTEAFF	TGTGCCAGCAGCTTAATTGTGGAGGACACTGAAGCTTTCTTT
TRBV28	15	.	TRBJ1-5	.	CASTSRPAGYQPQHF	TGTGCCAGCACCTCCCGGCCCGCGGGGTACCAGCCCCAGCATTTT
TRBV20-1	11	.	TRBJ2-3	.	CSATVAEMQYF	TGCAGTGCTACGGTGGCGGAAATGCAGTATTTT
TRBV19	18	.	TRBJ1-1	TRBD1	CASSIASRGRLGNTEAFF	TGTGCCAGTAGTATTGCTAGCAGGGGGCGATTGGGAAACACTGAAGCTTTCTTT
TRBV19	12	.	TRBJ2-7	.	CASSSYSREQYF	TGTGCCAGTAGTTCCTATAGCCGCGAGCAGTACTTC
TRBV15	15	.	TRBJ1-2	TRBD1	CATSSPTGRLEGYTF	TGTGCCACCAGCAGCCCGACAGGGCGTTTGGAAGGCTACACCTTC
TRBV2	11	few	TRBJ2-5	.	CASSASETQYF	TGTGCCAGCAGTGCGTCCGAGACCCAGTACTTC
TRBV19	14	.	TRBJ1-2	TRBD1	CASSIGTGLYGYTF	TGTGCCAGTAGTATCGGGACAGGCCTCTATGGCTACACCTTC
TRBV7-9	15	.	TRBJ2-1	TRBD2	CASSWTSGGRNEQFF	TGTGCCAGCAGCTGGACTAGCGGGGGGAGAAATGAGCAGTTCTTC
TRBV19	11	.	TRBJ2-1	.	CASGSRYEQFF	TGTGCCAGTGGTAGCAGGTATGAGCAGTTCTTC
TRBV6-4	14	.	TRBJ2-1	.	CASSDGAGSNEQFF	TGTGCCAGCAGTGACGGGGCGGGGAGCAATGAGCAGTTCTTC
TRBV5-6	14	.	TRBJ2-7	TRBD1	CASIDRGLSWEQYF	TGTGCCAGCATTGACAGGGGGTTGTCGTGGGAGCAGTACTTC
TRBV6-4	15	.	TRBJ2-1	TRBD2	CASSRRGDSYNEQFF	TGTGCCAGCAGCCGACGGGGGGACTCCTACAATGAGCAGTTCTTC
TRBV7-9	13	.	TRBJ1-1	.	CASSLNSDTEAFF	TGTGCCAGCAGCTTAAATTCGGACACTGAAGCTTTCTTT
TRBV11-2	15	large	TRBJ2-1	.	CASSLDLAGGNEQFF	TGTGCCAGCAGCTTAGATTTGGCGGGCGGCAATGAGCAGTTCTTC
TRBV6-1	14	.	TRBJ2-1	.	CASNVLGEAVWQFF	TGTGCCAGCAACGTCTTGGGAGAAGCAGTTTGGCAGTTCTTC
TRBV5-1	14	.	TRBJ1-1	.	CASRGGGVGTEAFF	TGCGCCAGCAGAGGGGGAGGGGTGGGTACTGAAGCTTTCTTT
TRBV6-4	15	once	TRBJ2-3	.	CASSDSPGSTDTQYF	TGTGCCAGCAGTGACTCTCCGGGGAGCACAGATACGCAGTATTTT
TRBV2	14	.	TRBJ2-3	.	CASSSGLSTDTQYF	TGTGCCAGCAGTTCGGGACTGAGCACAGATACGCAGTATTTT
TRBV23-1	16	.	TRBJ1-2	TRBD1	CASSQTPVQGTRGYTF	TGCGCCAGCAGTCAAACGCCGGTACAGGGGACGCGAGGCTACACCTTC
TRBV7-2	15	medium-sized	TRBJ1-2	.	CASSLRRGKNYGYTF	TGTGCCAGCAGCTTAAGACGGGGAAAAAACTATGGCTACACCTTC
TRBV6-5	16	.	TRBJ1-6	TRBD1	CASSYSDRSYNSPLHF	TGTGCCAGCAGTTACTCGGACAGGTCCTATAATTCACCCCTCCACTTT
TRBV19	15	few	TRBJ1-5	.	CASISGIHSNQPQHF	TGTGCCAGTATCTCGGGAATTCATAGCAATCAGCCCCAGCATTTT